This T cell receptor (beta chain) was found in a study of early T cells in non-severe SARS-CoV-2 infection. About the study: The input, bulk RNA from unsorted whole blood, was sequenced, and chains were unpaired. General study points: Clonotype matching in VDJdb favored anti-spike CD8 responses and did not capture private and CD4 specificities.

Unique molecular identifiers were added to individual cDNA molecules. MiXCR, run by TCRdb on the 5' RACE reads, gives a single entry per CDR3 protein. This table has 50,000 to 60,000 distinct CDR3 sequences, roughly an eighth appearing once. As to this clonotype: What it binds is not known.

CDR1 and CDR2 (germline): SQVTM, ANQGSEA. V lost 4 bases to trimming and J lost 6 bases, with 8 bases between them. CDR3 length equals 11 residues. V is TRBV29-1 and J is TRBJ2-3; no firm D call. Material for sequencing was whole blood. The clonotype was recovered from an adult who was a healthcare worker with PCR-confirmed SARS-CoV-2 infection or an uninfected control (not recorded which). The CDR3 region has the DNA TGCAGCGTTGGAATGACGGATACGCAGTATTTT. Translation gives CSVGMTDTQYF.